This entry lists 30 T cell receptor beta chains sequenced from one sample in a study of Graves' ophthalmopathy and Graves' hyperthyroidism. Amplifying from RNA transcripts, the study obtained TCR beta CDR3 regions. RT-PCR in the first round used HTBI primers; a second-round multiplex PCR followed. TCRdb reprocessed the multiplex PCR reads via MiXCR and lists one record per CDR3 protein. The sample contains over a million distinct CDR3 sequences, less than 45% of which appear only once. Sequencing was done on a sample of peripheral blood or thyroid tissue (not recorded which). The source of these receptors is an adult man with Graves' hyperthyroidism.

V usage is TRBV5-1 and J usage is TRBJ2-5; TRBD1 might be the D (6 bases). With 6 bases removed from V and 4 bases from J, the gap between germline ends came to 13 bases. This CDR3 region has 13 residues. The germline CDR1 and CDR2 sequences are SGHRS and YFSETQ. The CDR3 bases are TGCGCCAGCAACACAGGGAGCGGAGAGACCCAGTACTTC. Translating it yields CASNTGSGETQYF.

Ten or more counts support this clonotype. The chain combines TRBV29-1 with TRBJ2-5; tentative D call: TRBD2 (6 bases). V gave up 6 bases and J gave up 4 bases, with 15 bases separating them. The CDR3 is 13 amino acids. Germline CDR1 SQVTM, CDR2 ANQGSEA. In nucleotides, the CDR3 is TGCAGCGTCGACCTACTAGCTGGAGAGACCCAGTACTTC. Protein sequence: CSVDLLAGETQYF.

This chain's CDR3 is CAISENLGPYGYTF. The CDR3 DNA follows: TGTGCCATCAGTGAGAACCTAGGGCCCTATGGCTACACCTTC. The chain joins TRBV10-3 to TRBJ1-2; no reliable D call. V lost 2 bases and J 4 bases, leaving 11 bases between the germline ends. CDR3 length equals 14 residues. The germline CDR1 and CDR2 sequences are ENHRY and SYGVKD.

Many counts were recorded for this clonotype. The genes are TRBV5-1 and TRBJ1-1, with 7 positions matching TRBD1. CDR1 and CDR2 (germline): SGHRS, YFSETQ. V shed 5 bases and J 3 bases; nucleotides not matched to a gene: 4. The CDR3 spans 13 residues. CDR3 sequence: CASRDRDHTEAFF. CDR3 DNA: TGCGCCAGCAGAGACAGGGATCACACTGAAGCTTTCTTT.

This rearrangement joins TRBV29-1 to TRBJ1-2; D remains ambiguous. Germline CDR1 SQVTM, CDR2 ANQGSEA. This CDR3 region has 12 residues. V was shortened by 4 bases and J by 9 bases, with 15 bases between the two germline ends. The CDR3 DNA follows: TGCAGCGTTGTGGTCGCAGGAGGGAGCTACACCTTC. Its translation is CSVVVAGGSYTF.

The chain links TRBV6-5 to TRBJ1-5; D is ambiguous. The DNA end favors TRBJ2-3, so the J call may be wrong. The CDR3 covers 12 residues. Germline V gene lookup returns CDR1 MNHEY and CDR2 SVGAGI. DNA for the CDR3: TGTGCCAGCAGTCGCCTGGGCAAGCCCCAGTATTTT. It specifies CASSRLGKPQYF.

This clonotype was seen only a few times. The rearrangement links TRBV4-3 to TRBJ2-7; perhaps TRBD1 as D (5 bases). Germline CDR1 reads LGHNA; CDR2 reads YSLEER. CDR3 length: 13 amino acids. Trimming cost V 4 bases and J 5 bases, with 12 bases left between them. In DNA form, the CDR3 reads TGCGCCAGCAGCCTACAATCCAGGGACGAGCAGTACTTC. Amino acid sequence: CASSLQSRDEQYF.

The J gene is TRBJ2-5, the V gene TRBV19, with a weak D call TRBD2 (6 bases). Deletions cut 3 bases from V and 3 bases from J, with 14 bases between. This CDR3 has 15 residues. Germline CDR1 LNHDA, CDR2 SQIVND (reference sequence). The CDR3: CASSIGRGDKETQYF. The DNA for the CDR3 is TGTGCCAGTAGTATTGGTCGCGGGGATAAAGAGACCCAGTACTTC.

V gene TRBV14 combines with J gene TRBJ1-2, with 7 nucleotides matching TRBD1. V was clipped by 1 base and J by 6 bases; unmatched bases: 5. This CDR3 is 14 amino acids long. CDR1 and CDR2 from the germline V gene are SGHDN and FVKESK. For the CDR3, the DNA is TGTGCCAGCAGCCAAGCTCTGACAGGGCATGGCTACACCTTC. This encodes CASSQALTGHGYTF.

This sequence joins TRBV4-1 and TRBJ1-2; tentative D call: TRBD1 (5 bases). Germline loops: CDR1 MGHRA, CDR2 YSYEKL. The CDR3 is made up of 15 amino acids. V was pared by 0 bases and J by 1 base, with 9 bases between. DNA of the CDR3: TGCGCCAGCAGCCAAGAACCAGGGATTAACTATGGCTACACCTTC. This encodes CASSQEPGINYGYTF.

About this clonotype: This could be a read error, since a much larger clone is one nucleotide away. The chain employs TRBV12-3 or TRBV12-4 and TRBJ1-2; D not certain. This CDR3 has 10 residues. The V end lost 8 bases, the J end lost 4 bases, and 5 bases lay between the germline ends. Here the CDR3 DNA reads TGTGCCAGCGGTGTCTATGGCTACACCTTC. Translation: CASGVYGYTF.

The gene calls are TRBV20-1 and TRBJ2-7; TRBD1 aligns across 7 bases. J was trimmed by 4 bases and V by 0 bases; bases with no gene match: 6. Germline V gives CDR1 DFQATT, CDR2 SNEGSKA (reference sequence). The CDR3 is 14 residues long. In DNA form, the CDR3 reads TGCAGTGCTAGAGATCTTATGACAGGGTACGAGCAGTACTTC. Translated: CSARDLMTGYEQYF.

The table lists this clonotype with many counts. This chain joins TRBV2 and TRBJ2-5; possible D gene TRBD1, 6 bases. Germline V gene lookup returns CDR1 SNHLY and CDR2 FYNNEI. The CDR3 has 13 residues. Trimming shortened V by 7 bases and J by 1 base, and 10 bases separated the two germline ends. CDR3 region: CASNRQVQETQYF. CDR3 coding DNA: TGTGCCAGCAACCGACAGGTCCAAGAGACCCAGTACTTC.

This clonotype was counted many times. The chain combines TRBV25-1 with TRBJ2-7; D is ambiguous. This CDR3 has 15 residues. Germline V gives CDR1 MGHDK, CDR2 SYGVNS. Trimming took 3 bases from V and 1 from J, leaving 13 bases between them. The CDR3 sequence: CASSDFGSGSYEQYF. The CDR3 DNA reads as TGTGCCAGCAGTGATTTCGGGTCCGGATCCTACGAGCAGTACTTC.

The genes are TRBV9 and TRBJ1-2, with D unclear. The CDR3 sequence is 13 residues long. CDR1 is SGDLS, CDR2 YYNGEE, per germline. V lost 3 bases and J lost 3, with 9 bases in between. CDR3 sequence reads: CASSGSRDYGYTF. The CDR3 DNA sequence: TGTGCCAGCAGCGGATCCCGGGACTATGGCTACACCTTC.

There are many counts of this clonotype. V usage is TRBV5-5 and J usage is TRBJ1-2; D is uncertain. Germline V CDR1 and CDR2: SGHKS, YYEKEE (reference sequence). Deletions cut 0 bases from V and 6 bases from J, with 12 bases between. CDR3 length: 14 amino acids. CDR3 in amino acids: CASSLVQVVNGYTF. The CDR3, as DNA: TGTGCCAGCAGCTTGGTCCAGGTGGTTAATGGCTACACCTTC.

This clonotype has just one count. With a much larger clone just one base away, this may be a read error. The chain recombines TRBV20-1 with TRBJ1-5; a possible D gene is TRBD1 (6 bases). Germline V gene data show CDR1 as DFQATT and CDR2 as SNEGSKA (reference sequence). There are 14 residues in the CDR3. CDR3 in amino acids: CSAYQTGSNHPQHF. The CDR3 DNA reads as TGCAGTGCGTACCAGACAGGAAGCAATCATCCCCAGCATTTT.

There are a few counts of this clonotype. This chain links TRBV20-1 with TRBJ2-5, with D possibly called TRBD1 or TRBD2 (5 bases each). The V end was cut by 2 bases, the J end by 9 bases, with 22 bases between. The length of the CDR3 is 15 residues. Germline V gene sequence: CDR1 DFQATT, CDR2 SNEGSKA (reference sequence). The CDR3 sequence: CSARKAQGRGQPQYF. Written as DNA, the CDR3 is TGCAGTGCTAGAAAGGCTCAGGGAAGAGGGCAGCCCCAGTACTTC.

This clonotype has a count of ten or more. CDR3 region: CASSVGYSSNQPQHF. The CDR3 DNA follows: TGTGCCAGCAGCGTAGGTTACAGTAGCAATCAGCCCCAGCATTTT. The gene calls are TRBV9 and TRBJ1-5; no reliable D call. This CDR3 region has 15 residues. Trimming left V 0 bases short and J 0 bases short, with 7 bases between. The germline CDR1 and CDR2 sequences are SGDLS and YYNGEE. Complete variable domain (other parts from reference TRBV9 and TRBJ1-5): DSGVTQTPKHLITATGQRVTLRCSPRSGDLSVYWYQQSLDQGLQFLIQYYNGEERAKGNILERFSAQQFPDLHSELNLSSLELGDSALYFCASSVGYSSNQPQHFGDGTRLSIL.

As to this clonotype: The conserved phenylalanine or tryptophan is not found at the CDR3 terminus, so this likely reflects a read error. The DNA is left out, because the CDR3 cannot be placed on it with certainty; the CDR3 is given as TCRdb lists it. The CDR3 sequence: CASSLLRLAG. The V and J genes are TRBV7-9 and TRBJ2-2; TRBD2, the D gene given by the table, was not confirmed from the DNA. The CDR3 has 10 amino acids, counting both end residues. Germline assignment: CDR1 SEHNR and CDR2 FQNEAQ (reference sequence).

This clonotype was seen a single time. The gene calls are TRBV7-2 and TRBJ2-7, with D perhaps assigned TRBD1 or TRBD2 (6 bases each). This CDR3 region has 12 residues. Germline loops: CDR1 SGHTA, CDR2 FQGNSA. The V gene lost 6 bases and the J gene lost 9 bases, with 15 bases spanning the gap. The CDR3 spells CASSSNREVQYF. As DNA, the CDR3 is TGTGCCAGCAGTTCTAACAGGGAGGTGCAGTACTTC.

The rearrangement joins TRBV6-5 to TRBJ2-5; D is undetermined. Germline values: CDR1 MNHEY, CDR2 SVGAGI. The CDR3 is 15 residues long. The V and J ends lost 6 bases and 5 bases respectively, with 19 bases between them. CDR3 bases: TGTGCCAGCAGCCCCCGCCCCAGTTTGTCGGAGACCCAGTACTTC. Amino acid sequence: CASSPRPSLSETQYF.

The V and J genes are TRBV11-2 and TRBJ1-6, with D hard to call. The CDR3 length is 15 residues. V was clipped by 8 bases and J by 6 bases, with 17 bases between them. The germline V gene has CDR1 SGHAT and CDR2 FQNNGV. CDR3 sequence reads: CASAQRGLTNSPLHF. The CDR3 nucleotides read TGTGCCAGCGCCCAAAGAGGACTTACTAATTCACCCCTCCACTTT.

This clonotype has only one observation. The CDR3 nucleotides read TGCAGCGGGACAGGGACTGAAGCTTTCTTT. It translates to CSGTGTEAFF. The genes are TRBV29-1 and TRBJ1-1, with 8 bases fitting TRBD1. Germline V CDR1 and CDR2: SQVTM, ANQGSEA. The CDR3 is 10 amino acids. V was clipped by 7 bases and J by 5 bases; unmatched bases: 0.

Concerning this clonotype itself: In this CDR3 the conserved last residue, phenylalanine or tryptophan, is missing, so a read error is likely. The CDR3, as DNA: TGCGCCAGCAGCCCCTCCTTGAGGGACACCATATATCTT. It specifies CASSPSLRDTIYL. The V call is TRBV4-1, the J call TRBJ1-3; D remains unclear. V lost 4 bases to trimming and J lost 8 bases, with 12 bases between them. The CDR3 is 13 residues long. Germline values: CDR1 MGHRA, CDR2 YSYEKL.

This clonotype was counted ten times or more. V usage is TRBV7-2 and J usage is TRBJ2-5, with 10 positions matching TRBD1. CDR3 length equals 16 residues. Germline values: CDR1 SGHTA, CDR2 FQGNSA. V lost 4 bases, J lost 2 bases, and 7 bases stayed unmatched. This CDR3 is CASSSGRQGAQETQYF. In nucleotides, the CDR3 is TGTGCCAGCAGCTCGGGTAGACAGGGGGCACAAGAGACCCAGTACTTC.

There are a few counts of this clonotype. This chain links TRBV11-2 with TRBJ2-7; unclear D gene. Looked up from germline, CDR1 is SGHAT and CDR2 is FQNNGV. The V and J ends lost 0 bases and 2 bases respectively, with 11 bases between them. This CDR3 has 15 amino acids. The chain's CDR3 is CASSLDQERTYEQYF. The DNA for the CDR3 is TGTGCCAGCAGCTTAGATCAAGAGAGAACCTACGAGCAGTACTTC.

This clonotype was seen many times. The J gene is TRBJ1-6, the V gene TRBV30; 7 bases are shared with TRBD1. The V gene's germline CDR1 is GTSNPN and CDR2 SVGIG (reference sequence). The CDR3 is made up of 13 amino acids. V dropped 7 bases and J dropped 6; count of bases not matched to a gene: 6. In DNA form, the CDR3 reads TGTGCCTTCGATCGGGACAGTAATTCACCCCTCCACTTT. This gives the protein CAFDRDSNSPLHF. The full variable domain, in which reference TRBV30 and TRBJ1-6 provide the parts outside the CDR3, is SQTIHQWPATLVQPVGSPLSLECTVEGTSNPNLYWYRQAAGRGLQLLFYSVGIGQISSEVPQNLSASRPQDRQFILSSKKLLLSDSGFYLCAFDRDSNSPLHFGNGTRLTVT.

Ten or more counts support this clonotype. The chain employs TRBV19 and TRBJ2-7, with 11 bases identical to TRBD2. CDR1 is LNHDA, CDR2 SQIVND, per germline (reference sequence). The CDR3 loop spans 15 amino acids. With V trimmed by 6 bases and J by 1 base, 5 bases remained unmatched. CDR3 amino acids: CASRLAGGPSYEQYF. The CDR3, as DNA: TGTGCCAGTAGATTAGCGGGAGGGCCTTCCTACGAGCAGTACTTC.

The chain recombines TRBV5-5 with TRBJ2-5; possibly TRBD1 for D (6 bases). V gave up 5 bases and J gave up 4 bases, with 9 bases separating them. The CDR3 totals 12 residues. Germline CDR1 is SGHKS and CDR2 is YYEKEE (reference sequence). CDR3: CASRLGAETQYF. In DNA, the CDR3 is TGTGCCAGCAGGCTGGGGGCAGAGACCCAGTACTTC.